These 18 T cell receptor beta chains originate from one sample sequenced in a study of cytomegalovirus exposure and HLA in healthy donors (dated by TCRdb to the late 2010s). The protocol used for the library was the immunoSEQ multiplex PCR assay. For the multiplex PCR, a mixture combining 60 forward primers for TCR Vbeta segments and 13 reverse primers for TCR Jbeta segments was used. TCRdb retrieved this table from immuneACCESS and kept in-frame rearrangements only. Not all clones are present; in checked studies, unresolved V genes account for under half, and no reason is known for the remainder. In all, the sample holds around 63,000 clones, and around 85% of those were seen once. The biggest ten clones account for approximately 3% of the sample. The material sequenced was PBMCs. Receptors originate from a woman aged 25 to 39 in good health and CMV-seronegative.

The V gene is TRBV7-9, the J gene TRBJ2-5, with D perhaps TRBD2 (6 bases). The CDR3 consists of 14 residues. Trimming removed 6 bases at V and 5 bases at J, with 16 bases between. The germline gives CDR1 SEHNR, CDR2 FQNEAQ (reference sequence). The DNA of the CDR3 is TGTGCCAGCAGTACCCCGGGAGCAGGGGAGACCCAGTACTTC. Translating gives CASSTPGAGETQYF.

The V gene is TRBV28, the J gene TRBJ2-7, with D maybe TRBD2 (7 bases). Germline values: CDR1 MDHEN, CDR2 SYDVKM. V shed 2 bases and J shed 0 bases, with 11 bases lying between them. This CDR3 is built from 15 residues. CDR3 protein: CASSLGGGASYEQYV. In DNA, the CDR3 is TGTGCCAGCAGTTTAGGAGGGGGGGCCTCCTACGAGCAGTACGTC.

The J gene is TRBJ2-1, the V gene TRBV9, with 10 bases aligning to TRBD2. Unmatched junction bases numbered 4, after V lost 0 bases and J lost 4 bases. The CDR3 is 16 amino acids. Germline-derived CDR1 and CDR2 are SGDLS and YYNGEE. CDR3 DNA sequence: TGTGCCAGCAGCGTAGAACAGCGGGGGGGTTACAATGAGCAGTTCTTC. Translating it yields CASSVEQRGGYNEQFF.

The rearrangement uses TRBV28 and TRBJ1-1; D gene ambiguous. Germline loops: CDR1 MDHEN, CDR2 SYDVKM. This CDR3 contains 15 residues. V lost 3 bases and J 1 base, leaving 12 bases between the germline ends. The CDR3 loop reads CASSFSPQANTEAFF. The CDR3 DNA reads as TGTGCCAGCAGTTTTTCCCCGCAGGCGAACACTGAAGCTTTCTTT.

The chain joins TRBV10-3 to TRBJ2-3; 10 bases map to TRBD2. CDR3 length: 17 amino acids. J lost 1 base, V lost 0 bases, and 4 bases had no gene match. Looked up from germline, CDR1 is ENHRY and CDR2 is SYGVKD. The CDR3 loop reads CAISESIAGGGTDTQYF. The CDR3 DNA reads as TGTGCCATCAGTGAGTCGATAGCGGGGGGCGGCACAGATACGCAGTATTTT.

The V call is TRBV4-3, the J call TRBJ2-1; TRBD2 aligns across 9 bases. The J segment lost 9 bases and the V segment lost 1 base, leaving 10 bases of the junction unmatched. This CDR3 spans 16 amino acids. Looked up from germline, CDR1 is LGHNA and CDR2 is YSLEER. CDR3 region: CASSQGASGVTGEQFF. The CDR3, as DNA: TGCGCCAGCAGCCAAGGCGCTAGCGGGGTAACCGGTGAGCAGTTCTTC.

This chain uses TRBV5-1 with TRBJ2-3; 11 nucleotides agree with TRBD2. The trim removed 4 bases at V and 1 base at J, leaving 5 bases unmatched. Germline CDR1 reads SGHRS; CDR2 reads YFSETQ. The CDR3 runs to 16 residues. For the CDR3, the DNA is TGCGCCAGCAGCCTTAGTAGCGGGAGGGGCACAGATACGCAGTATTTT. Its protein is CASSLSSGRGTDTQYF.

V is TRBV6-5 and J is TRBJ1-2; D may be TRBD1 (5 bases). The germline V gene encodes CDR1 MNHEY and CDR2 SVGAGI. The CDR3 spans 14 residues. Deletions cut 0 bases from V and 2 bases from J, with 7 bases between. The CDR3 loop is CASSYSGPNYGYTF. The CDR3 DNA sequence: TGTGCCAGCAGTTACTCGGGGCCGAACTATGGCTACACCTTC.

This rearrangement joins TRBV4-3 to TRBJ2-3; TRBD2 matches 10 bases. With 4 bases clipped from V and 6 bases from J, the junction kept 13 bases outside the gene matches. From germline, CDR1 is LGHNA and CDR2 YSLEER. This CDR3 region has 17 residues. The CDR3: CASSPTGLADSGDTQYF. The CDR3 DNA reads TGCGCCAGCAGCCCGACAGGACTAGCGGATTCGGGGGATACGCAGTATTTT.

This clone was counted only a few times. The V call is TRBV28, the J call TRBJ2-1; 9 bases align to TRBD2. Germline CDR1 MDHEN, CDR2 SYDVKM. V trimming: 2 bases; J trimming: 8 bases; junction bases outside the gene matches: 7. The CDR3 extends over 15 amino acids. The CDR3 protein is CASSLGAGGRYEQFF. CDR3 nucleotides: TGTGCCAGCAGTTTAGGGGCGGGAGGGAGGTATGAGCAGTTCTTC.

Here the CDR3 reads CASTSSGFNEKLFF. CDR3 coding DNA: TGTGCCAGCACCTCATCGGGTTTCAATGAAAAACTGTTTTTT. The chain employs TRBV11-2 and TRBJ1-4; D is unresolved. The germline V gene has CDR1 SGHAT and CDR2 FQNNGV. This CDR3 region has 14 residues. The V and J ends lost 7 bases and 5 bases respectively, with 14 bases between them.

The chain uses TRBV19 and TRBJ2-2, with 7 nucleotides matching TRBD1. The CDR3 is 14 residues long. V trimming: 5 bases; J trimming: 3 bases; junction bases outside the gene matches: 3. CDR1 is LNHDA and CDR2 is SQIVND in the germline V gene (reference sequence). The CDR3 loop is CASSDRVDTGELFF. In nucleotides, the CDR3 is TGTGCCAGTAGTGACAGGGTCGACACCGGGGAGCTGTTTTTT.

This clone was seen a few times. The rearrangement joins TRBV19 to TRBJ1-3; D is ambiguous. Trimming took off 4 bases at V and 4 bases at J, with 14 bases between the two ends. Germline V CDR1 and CDR2: LNHDA, SQIVND (reference sequence). This CDR3 is built from 15 residues. The CDR3 protein is CASSNVPGLGNTIYF. CDR3 bases: TGTGCCAGTAGTAATGTTCCAGGTCTGGGAAACACCATATATTTT.

The gene calls are TRBV19 and TRBJ2-5; TRBD2 matches 7 bases. V shed 3 bases and J 5 bases; nucleotides not matched to a gene: 9. The CDR3 sequence is 15 residues long. Germline values: CDR1 LNHDA, CDR2 SQIVND (reference sequence). The CDR3 nucleotides read TGTGCCAGTAGTATTGGTGGGAGGGCTGGGGAGACCCAGTACTTC. This translates into CASSIGGRAGETQYF. Complete variable domain (other parts from reference TRBV19 and TRBJ2-5): DGGITQSPKYLFRKEGQNVTLSCEQNLNHDAMYWYRQDPGQGLRLIYYSQIVNDFQKGDIAEGYSVSREKKESFPLTVTSAQKNPTAFYLCASSIGGRAGETQYFGPGTRLLVL.

The chain has TRBV30 and TRBJ1-4, with D unresolved. Germline V lookup: CDR1 GTSNPN, CDR2 SVGIG (reference sequence). The CDR3 is 12 amino acids. Trimming left V 1 base short and J 8 bases short, with 8 bases between. CDR3 region: CAWSAEREKLFF. CDR3 nucleotide sequence: TGTGCCTGGAGTGCAGAAAGAGAAAAACTGTTTTTT.

The CDR3 loop reads CASSLAAGGVYEQYF. The CDR3 DNA is TGCGCCAGCAGCTTGGCAGCAGGAGGGGTCTACGAGCAGTACTTC. The chain employs TRBV5-1 and TRBJ2-7; D may be TRBD2 (6 bases). This CDR3 is built from 15 residues. V was cut by 0 bases and J by 3 bases, with 13 bases left in between. In germline, CDR1 is SGHRS, CDR2 YFSETQ.

The CDR3 DNA is TGCAGCGCTCGGACAGGGGGCTCCTACAATGAGCAGTTCTTC. It specifies CSARTGGSYNEQFF. The V call is TRBV29-1, the J call TRBJ2-1; the match to TRBD1 covers 10 bases. The germline V gene has CDR1 SQVTM and CDR2 ANQGSEA. The CDR3 consists of 14 residues. Losses at the gene ends were 7 bases for V and 0 bases for J; bases not matched to a gene: 3.

The V gene is TRBV9, the J gene TRBJ2-5; 7 nucleotides align to TRBD2. V shed 1 base, J shed 5 bases, and the junction held 5 bases outside the gene matches. Germline-derived CDR1 and CDR2 are SGDLS and YYNGEE. The CDR3 loop spans 14 amino acids. DNA for the CDR3: TGTGCCAGCAGCGTACACGGGGGGAGCGAGACCCAGTACTTC. Amino acids: CASSVHGGSETQYF.